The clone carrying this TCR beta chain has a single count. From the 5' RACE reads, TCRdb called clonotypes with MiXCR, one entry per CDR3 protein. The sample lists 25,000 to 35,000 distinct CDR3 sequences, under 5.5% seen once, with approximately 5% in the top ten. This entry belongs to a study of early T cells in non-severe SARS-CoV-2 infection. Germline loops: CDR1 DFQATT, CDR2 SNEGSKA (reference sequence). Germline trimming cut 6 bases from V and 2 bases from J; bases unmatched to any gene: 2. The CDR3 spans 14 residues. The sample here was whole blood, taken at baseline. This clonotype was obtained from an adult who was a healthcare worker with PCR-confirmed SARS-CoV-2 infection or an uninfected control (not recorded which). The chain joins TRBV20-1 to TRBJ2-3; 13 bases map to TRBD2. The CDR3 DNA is TGCAGTGCCGGGACTAGCGGGGTCACAGATACGCAGTATTTT. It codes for CSAGTSGVTDTQYF.